This is a list of T cell receptor beta chains from one sample in a study of identifying expanded T cells in peripheral blood. Some clones are missing from TCRdb's copy, which holds only in-frame ones; the method was immunoSEQ multiplex PCR. The sample includes fewer than 60,000 clones, approximately 80% of them seen just once. Sequenced: blood. The receptors come from a person aged 18 to 75 in good health. Both conserved end residues are part of each CDR3. Fields, in order: clone size, V gene, J gene, CDR3 length, D gene, CDR3 protein, CDR3 DNA. A D gene is named only where the DNA matches it firmly. Expanded clones are given a class, and other clones once, few, many or no size at all.

once	TRBV11-3	TRBJ1-5	15	.	CASSLDHSGNQPQHF	TGTGCCAGCAGCTTAGATCATTCTGGGAATCAGCCCCAGCATTTT
few	TRBV6-5	TRBJ2-7	16	TRBD1	CASSYRFRDRGYEQYF	TGTGCCAGCAGTTATAGATTTCGGGACAGGGGCTACGAGCAGTACTTC
.	TRBV7-2	TRBJ1-2	13	.	CASSLRQLYSYTF	TGTGCCAGCAGCTTACGACAGCTCTATAGCTACACCTTC
.	TRBV5-4	TRBJ1-1	13	.	CASVGTGGTEAFF	TGTGCCAGCGTCGGGACGGGGGGCACTGAAGCTTTCTTT
.	TRBV11-2	TRBJ2-7	14	.	CASSLDRTGYEQYF	TGTGCCAGCAGCTTAGATCGGACCGGATACGAGCAGTACTTC
.	TRBV9	TRBJ2-2	14	TRBD2	CASSVDGRTGELFF	TGTGCCAGCAGCGTAGACGGGAGGACCGGGGAGCTGTTTTTT
.	TRBV2	TRBJ1-6	13	.	CASHGGGNSPLHF	TGTGCCAGCCATGGGGGGGGCAATTCACCCCTCCACTTT
.	TRBV7-2	TRBJ2-2	15	.	CASSPRGSNTGELFF	TGTGCCAGCAGCCCGAGAGGCAGTAACACCGGGGAGCTGTTTTTT
.	TRBV19	TRBJ2-1	16	.	CASSIQGGTSYNEQFF	TGTGCCAGTAGTATCCAGGGGGGCACCTCCTACAATGAGCAGTTCTTC
.	TRBV11-3	TRBJ2-1	13	.	CASSRGTESEQFF	TGTGCCAGCAGCCGGGGGACGGAGAGTGAGCAGTTCTTC
.	TRBV7-2	TRBJ2-1	16	TRBD2	CASSLAGAGGRNEQFF	TGTGCCAGCAGCTTAGCGGGGGCGGGAGGGCGGAATGAGCAGTTCTTC
.	TRBV9	TRBJ2-7	16	TRBD2	CASSAGLAGGPREQYF	TGTGCCAGCAGCGCAGGACTGGCGGGAGGGCCTCGCGAGCAGTACTTC
.	TRBV5-6	TRBJ1-4	12	.	CASSLRGRKLFF	TGTGCCAGCAGCTTGAGGGGTCGGAAACTGTTTTTT
.	TRBV9	TRBJ1-1	12	.	CASSALTGEAFF	TGTGCCAGCAGCGCCCTAACAGGGGAAGCTTTCTTT
.	TRBV5-1	TRBJ2-3	15	TRBD1	CASSLDRGDTDTQYF	TGCGCCAGCAGCTTGGACAGGGGAGACACAGATACGCAGTATTTT
.	TRBV6-5	TRBJ1-3	13	TRBD1	CASSQGAGNTIYF	TGTGCCAGCTCACAGGGGGCAGGAAACACCATATATTTT
once	TRBV15	TRBJ2-7	14	TRBD1	CATSRGQGSREQYF	TGTGCCACCAGCAGGGGACAGGGGAGTAGGGAGCAGTACTTC
.	TRBV4-1	TRBJ2-1	13	TRBD2	CASGLAGRGEQFF	TGCGCCAGCGGACTAGCGGGAAGGGGGGAGCAGTTCTTC
.	TRBV5-1	TRBJ2-3	15	.	CASSLGAGQADTQYF	TGCGCCAGCAGCTTGGGGGCGGGGCAGGCAGATACGCAGTATTTT
.	TRBV2	TRBJ1-5	15	.	CASLKREIDNQPQHF	TGTGCCAGCCTGAAACGGGAGATTGACAATCAGCCCCAGCATTTT
.	TRBV15	TRBJ2-7	14	TRBD1	CATRPRQGAFEQYF	TGTGCCACCAGACCAAGGCAGGGGGCGTTCGAGCAGTACTTC
.	TRBV10-3	TRBJ1-1	16	TRBD1	CAIGSPGGRSNTEAFF	TGTGCCATCGGAAGTCCAGGGGGAAGGTCGAACACTGAAGCTTTCTTT
.	TRBV6-5	TRBJ1-5	15	TRBD1	CASSASRQGHQPQHF	TGTGCCAGCAGCGCTTCCAGACAGGGCCATCAGCCCCAGCATTTT
few	TRBV9	TRBJ2-2	21	TRBD2	CASSVSLLASWRTRNTGELFF	TGTGCCAGCAGCGTAAGCCTCTTAGCGTCGTGGAGGACTAGGAACACCGGGGAGCTGTTTTTT
.	TRBV19	TRBJ1-2	13	.	CASSMAGTGGYTF	TGTGCCAGTAGTATGGCCGGGACGGGGGGCTACACCTTC
.	TRBV4-1	TRBJ2-1	18	TRBD1	CASSQDGRTGGFSNEQFF	TGCGCCAGCAGCCAAGATGGCAGGACAGGGGGCTTTAGCAATGAGCAGTTCTTC
.	TRBV30	TRBJ2-5	13	.	CACEEAPRRTQYF	TGTGCCTGCGAGGAGGCCCCACGGCGGACCCAGTACTTC
.	TRBV9	TRBJ1-3	16	TRBD1	CASSGKTGLAGNTIYF	TGTGCCAGCAGCGGAAAGACAGGGCTGGCGGGAAACACCATATATTTT
.	TRBV29-1	TRBJ2-3	15	.	CSVGGGGRVTDTQYF	TGCAGCGTTGGGGGAGGGGGAAGGGTCACAGATACGCAGTATTTT
.	TRBV5-1	TRBJ1-1	14	TRBD1	CASSLRDRRTEAFF	TGCGCCAGCAGCTTGCGGGACAGGAGGACTGAAGCTTTCTTT
.	TRBV11-3	TRBJ2-6	17	TRBD1	CASSHGQVASGANVLTF	TGTGCCAGCAGCCACGGACAGGTTGCCTCTGGGGCCAACGTCCTGACTTTC
.	TRBV7-5	TRBJ1-1	19	.	CARSLRSRAGQPMNTEAFF	TGTGCCAGAAGCTTGCGAAGTCGAGCGGGGCAGCCTATGAACACTGAAGCTTTCTTT
.	TRBV30	TRBJ1-1	13	TRBD1	CALTGRGKTEAFF	TGTGCCCTTACAGGCAGGGGGAAGACTGAAGCTTTCTTT
.	TRBV7-6	TRBJ2-2	15	TRBD2	CASSPRAGNTGELFF	TGTGCCAGCAGCCCCCGAGCGGGAAACACCGGGGAGCTGTTTTTT
.	TRBV29-1	TRBJ1-2	13	TRBD1	CSVDLDEGAGYTF	TGCAGCGTTGATTTAGACGAGGGGGCTGGCTACACCTTC
medium-sized	TRBV7-2	TRBJ2-2	15	.	CASSPGGGPNGELFF	TGTGCCAGCAGCCCTGGAGGAGGGCCCAACGGGGAGCTGTTTTTT
.	TRBV2	TRBJ2-3	15	.	CASSEFRRGTDTQYF	TGTGCCAGCAGTGAATTCAGGCGGGGCACAGATACGCAGTATTTT
.	TRBV7-3	TRBJ2-1	15	.	CASSLGPQGTNEQFF	TGTGCCAGCAGCTTAGGACCTCAGGGGACCAATGAGCAGTTCTTC
.	TRBV11-3	TRBJ2-5	15	TRBD2	CASSQGLAGMETQYF	TGTGCCAGCAGCCAAGGGCTAGCGGGAATGGAGACCCAGTACTTC
.	TRBV6-5	TRBJ2-1	14	.	CASSPSLAYNEQFF	TGTGCCAGCAGTCCCTCCCTGGCCTACAATGAGCAGTTCTTC
.	TRBV11-3	TRBJ2-1	13	TRBD2	CASSRTSGSEQFF	TGTGCCAGCAGCCGGACTAGCGGCAGTGAGCAGTTCTTC
.	TRBV19	TRBJ2-4	13	.	CASSRQGRDIQYF	TGTGCCAGTAGCCGACAGGGGAGGGACATTCAGTACTTC
.	TRBV30	TRBJ2-7	15	.	CAWSGGGTISYEQYF	TGTGCCTGGAGTGGAGGCGGGACCATATCCTACGAGCAGTACTTC
.	TRBV5-5	TRBJ2-7	18	TRBD2	CASSQIPSAGGRLYEQYF	TGTGCCAGCAGCCAAATCCCCAGCGCCGGCGGGAGGTTGTACGAGCAGTACTTC
.	TRBV30	TRBJ2-7	13	.	CAWSLGRDYEQYF	TGTGCCTGGTCCTTAGGGCGGGACTACGAGCAGTACTTC